Below, 15 T cell receptor beta chains from the same sample are listed, as sequenced in a study of T-cell reconstitution after alpha-beta-depleted transplantation in children. Preparation of the TCRbeta library involved a method that used unique molecular identifiers. TCRdb ran MiXCR on the PCR reads and lists one entry per CDR3 protein. Of about 130,000 distinct CDR3 sequences listed, about 9.5% are singletons. The starting material was PBMCs, mostly from graft donor cells, obtained 180 days after TCRalphabeta/CD19-depleted stem cell transplant. These receptors were obtained from a girl less than two years old who had a stem cell transplant for combined immunodeficiency, so the T cells may come from the graft donor.

This clonotype came up a few times. This sequence joins TRBV6-5 and TRBJ1-2; D perhaps matches TRBD1 (5 bases). V lost 0 bases and J 0 bases, leaving 14 bases between the germline ends. Germline values: CDR1 MNHEY, CDR2 SVGAGI. The CDR3 length is 17 residues. The CDR3 spells CASSYSIPRQSNYGYTF. For the CDR3, the DNA is TGTGCCAGCAGTTACTCGATCCCCAGACAGTCTAACTATGGCTACACCTTC.

Many counts were recorded for this clonotype. The chain carries TRBV25-1 and TRBJ1-5; 8 nucleotides match TRBD1. CDR1 MGHDK and CDR2 SYGVNS come from the germline V gene. Trimming took 2 bases from V and 4 from J; bases not matched to a gene: 7. The CDR3 totals 16 residues. CDR3 DNA sequence: TGTGCCAGCAGTGAAGCTCGACAGGGGAGGAATCAGCCCCAGCATTTT. It translates to CASSEARQGRNQPQHF.

The V gene is TRBV20-1, the J gene TRBJ2-3; 7 positions match TRBD2. The J segment lost 5 bases and the V segment lost 3 bases, leaving 2 bases of the junction unmatched. This CDR3 contains 12 residues. Germline loops: CDR1 DFQATT, CDR2 SNEGSKA (reference sequence). The CDR3 coding sequence is TGCAGTGCTAGTTGGGGGGGAGATACGCAGTATTTT. As protein: CSASWGGDTQYF.

The V call is TRBV3-1, the J call TRBJ2-2; 9 bases fit TRBD1. The V gene end was trimmed by 4 bases and the J gene end by 1 base; junction bases not matched to a gene: 1. The germline CDR1 and CDR2 sequences are LGHDT and YNNKEL (reference sequence). The length of the CDR3 is 15 residues. The CDR3, as DNA: TGTGCCAGCAGCCCGACAGGGGGGAACACCGGGGAGCTGTTTTTT. Residues: CASSPTGGNTGELFF.

J is TRBJ1-1 and V is TRBV29-1; D is unresolved. The V gene lost 7 bases and the J gene lost 0 bases, with 3 bases spanning the gap. The germline CDR1 and CDR2 sequences are SQVTM and ANQGSEA. The CDR3 is 10 residues long. The CDR3 loop is CSGVNTEAFF. The DNA for the CDR3 is TGCAGCGGGGTGAACACTGAAGCTTTCTTT.

The rearrangement links TRBV29-1 to TRBJ1-1; possibly TRBD1 for D (5 bases). V shed 2 bases and J shed 4 bases, with 11 bases lying between them. This CDR3 is built from 13 residues. Germline lookup yields CDR1 SQVTM and CDR2 ANQGSEA. The CDR3 is CSVERGRATEAFF. The DNA of the CDR3 is TGCAGCGTTGAAAGGGGAAGAGCCACTGAAGCTTTCTTT. Full variable domain (missing parts from reference TRBV29-1 and TRBJ1-1): SAVISQKPSRDICQRGTSLTIQCQVDSQVTMMFWYRQQPGQSLTLIATANQGSEATYESGFVIDKFPISRPNLTFSTLTVSNMSPEDSSIYLCSVERGRATEAFFGQGTRLTVV.

This clonotype turned up a few times. The J gene is TRBJ2-3, the V gene TRBV5-5; D might be TRBD1 (6 bases). V was clipped by 8 bases and J by 0 bases, with 16 bases between them. CDR1 is SGHKS and CDR2 is YYEKEE in the germline V gene (reference sequence). The CDR3 totals 15 residues. Here the CDR3 reads CASIPGTFSTDTQYF. The CDR3 nucleotides are TGTGCCAGTATCCCCGGGACATTCAGCACAGATACGCAGTATTTT.

The sample holds many counts of this clonotype. V is TRBV5-1 and J is TRBJ2-2; D remains unclear. The CDR3 covers 15 residues. Trimming stripped 1 base from V and 1 base from J, with 8 bases between. Germline V lookup: CDR1 SGHRS, CDR2 YFSETQ. In nucleotides, the CDR3 is TGCGCCAGCAGCTTGATCTGGGGGAACACCGGGGAGCTGTTTTTT. Translating gives CASSLIWGNTGELFF.

This clonotype was detected many times. The J gene is TRBJ2-3, the V gene TRBV20-1; the match to TRBD2 covers 10 bases. V dropped 1 base and J dropped 3; count of bases not matched to a gene: 7. The CDR3 spans 16 residues. CDR1 DFQATT and CDR2 SNEGSKA come from the germline V gene (reference sequence). Here the CDR3 reads CSARAYIAGGTDTQYF. Written as DNA, the CDR3 is TGCAGTGCTAGAGCCTACATAGCGGGAGGAACAGATACGCAGTATTTT.

This clonotype was observed a handful of times. The CDR3 protein is CASRQRDRGRWNEQFF. Here the CDR3 DNA reads TGTGCCAGCCGCCAGAGGGACAGGGGGAGATGGAATGAGCAGTTCTTC. This rearrangement joins TRBV10-3 to TRBJ2-1, with 11 bases lining up with TRBD1. CDR1 and CDR2 from the germline V gene are ENHRY and SYGVKD. This CDR3 has 16 residues. V lost 10 bases, J lost 7 bases, and 15 bases stayed unmatched.

This clonotype has more than one count but fewer than ten. The CDR3, as DNA: TGTGCCAGCAGTTACGATTTTGAAGAGACCCAGTACTTC. Translation gives CASSYDFEETQYF. This chain connects TRBV6-2 or TRBV6-3 to TRBJ2-5; D is unclear. Germline V lookup: CDR1 MNHEY, CDR2 SVGEGT. CDR3 length: 13 residues. V shed 2 bases and J shed 3 bases, with 7 bases lying between them.

A few counts support this clonotype. The rearrangement links TRBV20-1 to TRBJ2-1, with 8 nucleotides matching TRBD1. Germline V gene lookup returns CDR1 DFQATT and CDR2 SNEGSKA (reference sequence). The CDR3 is 14 amino acids. Unmatched junction bases numbered 0, after V lost 2 bases and J lost 0 bases. DNA of the CDR3: TGCAGTGCTAGACAGGGGGCCTCCTACAATGAGCAGTTCTTC. Translating gives CSARQGASYNEQFF.

The chain recombines TRBV20-1 with TRBJ1-1; weak D call: TRBD1 (5 bases). Germline CDR1 and CDR2: DFQATT and SNEGSKA (reference sequence). The length of the CDR3 is 14 residues. With 0 bases removed from V and 8 bases from J, the gap between germline ends came to 16 bases. CDR3 loop: CSARDRGTWNEAFF. The CDR3 coding sequence is TGCAGTGCTAGAGATCGGGGGACGTGGAACGAAGCTTTCTTT.

Of note for this clonotype: The junction and the germline gene differ at one end; a read error may be behind it. The genes are TRBV29-1 and TRBJ1-1; a possible D gene is TRBD1 (6 bases). The CDR3 totals 11 residues. Germline V gene data show CDR1 as SQVTM and CDR2 as ANQGSEA. In DNA form, the CDR3 reads TGCAGCTTTGAACAGGGTTCAGGCTTTTGCTTT. Translation: CSFEQGSGFCF.

The CDR3 DNA is TGTGCCAGCGAAGACGGGAGCGGGAGGGGGGCCTACGAGCAGTACTTC. It codes for CASEDGSGRGAYEQYF. V usage is TRBV12-3 or TRBV12-4 and J usage is TRBJ2-7; 10 nucleotides align to TRBD2. The CDR3 spans 16 residues. Trimming cost V 8 bases and J 2 bases; bases outside gene matches: 12.